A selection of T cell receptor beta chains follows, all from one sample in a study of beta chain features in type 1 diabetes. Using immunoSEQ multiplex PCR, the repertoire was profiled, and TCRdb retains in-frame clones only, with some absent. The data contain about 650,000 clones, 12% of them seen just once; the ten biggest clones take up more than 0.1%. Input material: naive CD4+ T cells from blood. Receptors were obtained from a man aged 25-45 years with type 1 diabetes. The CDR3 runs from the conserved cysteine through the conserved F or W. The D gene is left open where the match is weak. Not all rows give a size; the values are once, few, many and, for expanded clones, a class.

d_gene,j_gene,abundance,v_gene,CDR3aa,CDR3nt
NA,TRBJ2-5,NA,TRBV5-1,CASRDQETQYF,TGCGCCAGCAGAGACCAAGAGACCCAGTACTTC
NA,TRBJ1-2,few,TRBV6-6,CASRDLSGGYTF,TGTGCCAGCAGGGACCTGAGTGGTGGCTACACCTTC
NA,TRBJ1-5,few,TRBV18,CASSDSTGKQPQHF,TGTGCCAGCTCAGATTCAACAGGGAAGCAGCCCCAGCATTTT
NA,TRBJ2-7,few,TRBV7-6,CASSLARSEQYF,TGTGCCAGCAGCTTAGCCAGATCGGAGCAGTACTTC
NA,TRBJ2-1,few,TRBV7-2,CASSRIGTDNEQFF,TGTGCCAGCAGCAGAATAGGCACCGATAATGAGCAGTTCTTC
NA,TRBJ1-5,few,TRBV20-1,CSAHTGGSQHF,TGCAGTGCCCATACTGGAGGGTCCCAGCATTTT
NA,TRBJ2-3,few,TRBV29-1,CSGLFGGAGTQYF,TGCAGCGGCCTTTTTGGGGGGGCAGGTACGCAGTATTTT
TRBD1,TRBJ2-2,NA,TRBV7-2,CASTPDRDTGELFF,TGTGCCAGCACCCCGGACAGGGACACCGGGGAGCTGTTTTTT
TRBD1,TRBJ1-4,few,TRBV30,CAWTGQPYEKLFF,TGTGCCTGGACGGGACAGCCCTATGAAAAACTGTTTTTT
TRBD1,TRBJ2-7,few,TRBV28,CASRRQGSYEQYF,TGTGCCAGCAGACGACAGGGATCCTACGAGCAGTACTTC
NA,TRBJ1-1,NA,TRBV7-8,CASSWEEGITEAFF,TGTGCCAGCAGCTGGGAGGAGGGGATCACTGAAGCTTTCTTT
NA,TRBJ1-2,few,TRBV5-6,CASSFTGYYGYTF,TGTGCCAGCAGCTTTACAGGGTACTATGGCTACACCTTC
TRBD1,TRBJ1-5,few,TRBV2,CASSAEQGAVQPQHF,TGTGCCAGCAGCGCGGAGCAGGGGGCTGTTCAGCCCCAGCATTTT
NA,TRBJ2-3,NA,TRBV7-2,CASSPHRDTQYF,TGTGCCAGCAGCCCTCACCGGGATACGCAGTATTTT
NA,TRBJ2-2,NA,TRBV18,CASSLLEAIGELFF,TGTGCCAGCTCCCTCCTAGAGGCCATCGGGGAGCTGTTTTTT
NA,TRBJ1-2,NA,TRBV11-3,CASSLVNLYGYTF,TGTGCCAGCAGCTTAGTAAACCTCTATGGCTACACCTTC
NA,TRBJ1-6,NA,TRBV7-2,CASSTLMGAHSPLHF,TGTGCCAGCAGTACTCTAATGGGGGCGCATTCACCCCTCCACTTT
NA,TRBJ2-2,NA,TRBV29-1,CTIATNTGELFF,TGCACCATTGCTACGAACACCGGGGAGCTGTTTTTT
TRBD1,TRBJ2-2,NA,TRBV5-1,CASSAGQGPTGELFF,TGCGCCAGCAGCGCGGGACAGGGTCCCACCGGGGAGCTGTTTTTT
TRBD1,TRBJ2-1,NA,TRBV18,CASSPGTGDYNEQFF,TGTGCCAGCTCACCTGGGACAGGAGACTACAATGAGCAGTTCTTC
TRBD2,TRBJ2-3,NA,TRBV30,CAWSVPPSGGVNTQYF,TGTGCCTGGAGTGTTCCCCCCAGCGGGGGGGTCAATACGCAGTATTTT
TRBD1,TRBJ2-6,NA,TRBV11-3,CASRRPTGDTSGANVLTF,TGTGCCAGCCGACGGCCGACAGGGGACACCTCTGGGGCCAACGTCCTGACTTTC
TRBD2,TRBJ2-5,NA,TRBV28,CASSRGANRETQYF,TGTGCCAGCTCGCGGGGGGCAAACCGAGAGACCCAGTACTTC
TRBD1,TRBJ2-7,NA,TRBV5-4,CASSLAGTGREQYF,TGTGCCAGCAGCTTGGCGGGGACAGGGCGCGAGCAGTACTTC
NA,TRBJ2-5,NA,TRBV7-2,CASSFAGTQETQYF,TGTGCCAGCAGCTTTGCTGGGACGCAAGAGACCCAGTACTTC
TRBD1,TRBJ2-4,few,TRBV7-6,CASSPGQLNIQYF,TGTGCCAGCAGCCCGGGACAGCTAAACATTCAGTACTTC
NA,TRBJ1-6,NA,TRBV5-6,CASSWDPNSPLHF,TGTGCCAGCAGCTGGGACCCGAATTCACCCCTCCACTTT
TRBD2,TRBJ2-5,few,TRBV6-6,CASSLLASIETQYF,TGTGCCAGCAGTTTACTAGCGAGCATAGAGACCCAGTACTTC
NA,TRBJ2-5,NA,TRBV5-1,CASSFRVGETQYF,TGCGCCAGCAGCTTCAGGGTTGGAGAGACCCAGTACTTC
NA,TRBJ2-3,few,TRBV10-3,CAINPGTDTQYF,TGTGCCATCAACCCGGGCACAGATACGCAGTATTTT
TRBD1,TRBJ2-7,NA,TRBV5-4,CASSLPDRGVRDF,TGTGCCAGCAGCCTACCGGACAGGGGGGTGAGAGACTTC
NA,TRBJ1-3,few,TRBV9,CASSVGQLSGNTIYF,TGTGCCAGCAGCGTAGGACAGCTCTCTGGAAACACCATATATTTT
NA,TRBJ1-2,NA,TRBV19,CASSILGRDYGYTF,TGTGCCAGTAGTATCTTAGGGCGCGACTATGGCTACACCTTC
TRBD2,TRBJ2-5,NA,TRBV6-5,CASSYLAGVETQYF,TGTGCCAGCAGTTATCTAGCGGGGGTGGAGACCCAGTACTTC
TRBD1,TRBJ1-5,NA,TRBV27,CASRWDSLLEQPQHF,TGTGCCAGCAGGTGGGACAGCCTCTTGGAGCAGCCCCAGCATTTT
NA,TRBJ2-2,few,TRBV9,CASSEDRNTGELFF,TGTGCCAGCAGTGAGGACAGGAACACCGGGGAGCTGTTTTTT
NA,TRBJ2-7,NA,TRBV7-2,CASSLAAGVSYEQYF,TGTGCCAGCAGCTTAGCAGCAGGGGTCTCCTACGAGCAGTACTTC
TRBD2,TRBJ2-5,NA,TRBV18,CASSPRAAGAAETQYF,TGTGCCAGCTCACCACGGGCAGCGGGGGCGGCGGAGACCCAGTACTTC
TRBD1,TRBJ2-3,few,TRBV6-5,CASSSGQVTDTQYF,TGTGCCAGCAGTTCCGGACAGGTGACCGATACGCAGTATTTT
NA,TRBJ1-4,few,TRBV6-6,CATNQLGTGNEKLFF,TGTGCCACCAATCAACTCGGGACGGGTAATGAAAAACTGTTTTTT
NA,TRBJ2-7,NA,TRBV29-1,CSPLRGREQYF,TGCAGCCCTTTGAGGGGTCGGGAGCAGTACTTC
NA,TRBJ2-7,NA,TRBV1,CTSSRRDRGPYEQYF,TGCACCAGCAGCCGCCGGGACAGGGGGCCCTACGAGCAGTACTTC
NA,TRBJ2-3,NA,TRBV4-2,CASSHRERAPTDTQYF,TGTGCCAGCAGCCATAGAGAGCGGGCCCCCACAGATACGCAGTATTTT
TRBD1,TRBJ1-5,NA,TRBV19,CASSPTGGNQPQHF,TGTGCCAGTAGCCCGACAGGGGGCAATCAGCCCCAGCATTTT
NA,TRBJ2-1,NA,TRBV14,CASRSGGRGSYNEQFF,TGTGCCAGCAGATCAGGGGGGCGAGGCTCCTACAATGAGCAGTTCTTC
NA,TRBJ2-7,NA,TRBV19,CASSIELRVYEQYF,TGTGCCAGTAGTATAGAACTTCGAGTCTACGAGCAGTACTTC
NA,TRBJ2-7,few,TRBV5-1,CASSSGQPYEQYF,TGCGCCAGCAGTTCCGGACAGCCTTACGAGCAGTACTTC
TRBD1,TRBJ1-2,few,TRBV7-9,CASSSQQGRLSGYTF,TGTGCCAGCAGCTCCCAACAGGGGAGGTTGAGTGGCTACACCTTC
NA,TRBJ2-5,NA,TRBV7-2,CASSEGTPWETQYF,TGTGCCAGCAGCGAGGGGACTCCCTGGGAGACCCAGTACTTC
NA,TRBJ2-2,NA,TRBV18,CASSPSVQNTGELFF,TGTGCCAGCTCACCATCGGTCCAAAACACCGGGGAGCTGTTTTTT
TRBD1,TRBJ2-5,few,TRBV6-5,CASRRGQGVETQYF,TGTGCCAGCAGAAGGGGACAGGGGGTGGAGACCCAGTACTTC
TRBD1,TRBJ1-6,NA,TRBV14,CASSLLTGGDSPLHF,TGTGCCAGCAGCCTTCTGACAGGGGGCGATTCACCCCTCCACTTT